This T cell receptor beta chain is drawn from a study of CD8 T cells in Susac syndrome. Whole-study context: Patients with Susac syndrome had blood drawn and were at that point therapy-naive, on corticosteroids, or on intravenous immunoglobulin alone. Overall study results and limits: In Susac patients, clonal expansion was not detected in CD4+ cells.

Random hexamers were used to reverse transcribe about 0.5 to 1 ug of RNA. An immunoSEQ multiplex PCR generated amplified TCR beta CDR3 products spanning 54 Vbeta and 13 Jbeta. TCRdb passed the immunoSEQ multiplex PCR reads through MiXCR, listing each CDR3 protein once. The repertoire holds about 150,000 distinct CDR3 sequences, with approximately 95% as singletons. Details on this clonotype: The antigen remains undetermined.

Sequencing of TCR beta, carried out with a high-throughput approach, was applied to CD8+ and CD4+ T cells from the blood. Losses at the gene ends were 2 bases for V and 4 bases for J; bases not matched to a gene: 8. The germline CDR1 and CDR2 sequences are DFQATT and SNEGSKA (reference sequence). This CDR3 is built from 15 residues. Sequenced: CD4+ T cells from PBMCs. This clonotype originated in a human donor with Susac syndrome. The chain carries TRBV20-1 and TRBJ2-3; TRBD2 matches 8 bases. CDR3 in amino acids: CSARLSGVLADTQYF. CDR3 sequence (DNA): TGCAGTGCTAGACTTAGCGGGGTATTGGCAGATACGCAGTATTTT.